What follows are 29 T cell receptor beta chains derived from one specimen sequenced in a study of a mutant IDH1 vaccine in newly diagnosed glioma. The sample's time point: baseline, week 1 (first vaccination visit). Treatment reported: pre-vaccination baseline after standard-of-care therapy. Sequencing was performed with immunoSEQ multiplex PCR; in TCRdb, only in-frame clones are kept and a portion is missing. The sample contains just under 95,000 clones, roughly 80% of which appear only once. The material was PBMCs, obtained from a glioma patient treated with radiotherapy, temozolomide or both. These TCRs come from a woman aged 45 to 65 with glioma.

This clone was found a few times. The chain employs TRBV20-1 and TRBJ1-1; tentatively, D is TRBD1 (6 bases). The CDR3 covers 11 residues. Germline CDR1 DFQATT, CDR2 SNEGSKA (reference sequence). The V and J ends lost 5 bases and 6 bases respectively, with 10 bases between them. The CDR3 DNA reads TGCAGTGCTCTAGGACAGCCTGAAGCTTTCTTT. Translated: CSALGQPEAFF.

This chain uses TRBV19 with TRBJ2-2; D assignment may be TRBD1 or TRBD2 (5 bases each). Germline V gives CDR1 LNHDA, CDR2 SQIVND (reference sequence). The CDR3 contains 16 residues. Trimming took 4 bases from V and 0 from J, leaving 12 bases between them. Here the CDR3 DNA reads TGTGCCAGTAGTAACACCGGGACGGCGAACACCGGGGAGCTGTTTTTT. Residues: CASSNTGTANTGELFF.

The chain recombines TRBV7-9 with TRBJ1-4; the match to TRBD1 covers 7 bases. This CDR3 has 16 amino acids. Trimming took 1 base from V and 9 from J; bases not matched to a gene: 11. CDR1 is SEHNR and CDR2 is FQNEAQ in the germline V gene (reference sequence). The chain's CDR3 is CASSLDPAQGVQKLFF. The CDR3 coding sequence is TGTGCCAGCAGCTTAGATCCGGCCCAGGGGGTTCAAAAACTGTTTTTT.

The chain uses TRBV10-3 and TRBJ1-3, with unresolved D. The CDR3 has 15 amino acids. Germline V CDR1 and CDR2: ENHRY, SYGVKD. Trimming cost V 8 bases and J 0 bases, with 14 bases left between them. CDR3 in amino acids: CAIRSGGISGNTIYF. CDR3 nucleotides: TGTGCCATCCGCTCGGGCGGCATCTCTGGAAACACCATATATTTT.

This clone was picked up a small number of times. V is TRBV27 and J is TRBJ1-1; 10 nucleotides match TRBD1. The CDR3 consists of 14 residues. The V segment lost 5 bases and the J segment 5 bases; nucleotides outside the gene matches: 5. CDR1 is MNHEY, CDR2 SMNVEV, per germline (reference sequence). CDR3 DNA sequence: TGTGCCAGCAGTAGCAGGGGACAGGGGACTGAAGCTTTCTTT. Protein: CASSSRGQGTEAFF.

The V and J genes are TRBV4-3 and TRBJ1-4; D not certain. This CDR3 is built from 16 residues. Deletions cut 2 bases from V and 0 bases from J, with 10 bases between. Germline V CDR1 and CDR2: LGHNA, YSLEER. Written as DNA, the CDR3 is TGCGCCAGCAGCCAAAATACAGTTGCAACTAATGAAAAACTGTTTTTT. Protein: CASSQNTVATNEKLFF.

The chain carries TRBV27 and TRBJ2-7, with 10 bases matching TRBD1. CDR3 length equals 14 residues. The ends lost 6 bases at V and 5 bases at J; junction bases unmatched: 7. In germline, CDR1 is MNHEY, CDR2 SMNVEV (reference sequence). CDR3 coding DNA: TGTGCCAGCAGAGCCGGGACAGGGGAAAACGAGCAGTACTTC. Its protein product is CASRAGTGENEQYF.

The V gene is TRBV6-5, the J gene TRBJ1-4; D gene unclear. This CDR3 is built from 13 residues. V gave up 2 bases and J gave up 7 bases, with 8 bases separating them. Germline-derived CDR1 and CDR2 are MNHEY and SVGAGI. The chain's CDR3 is CASSYSLGEKLFF. For the CDR3, the DNA is TGTGCCAGCAGTTACAGCCTGGGTGAAAAACTGTTTTTT.

CDR3 in DNA: TGTGCCAGCAGGAGAGGGGGCTATGGCTACACCTTC. This gives the protein CASRRGGYGYTF. V and J are TRBV6-5 and TRBJ1-2, with D perhaps matching TRBD1 (6 bases). CDR3 length: 12 amino acids. The germline gives CDR1 MNHEY, CDR2 SVGAGI. V lost 6 bases to trimming and J lost 4 bases, with 9 bases between them.

The chain joins TRBV19 to TRBJ1-5, with D perhaps matching TRBD1 (5 bases). Trimming removed 3 bases at V and 3 bases at J, with 9 bases between. The CDR3 spans 14 residues. The germline V gene encodes CDR1 LNHDA and CDR2 SQIVND (reference sequence). The DNA of the CDR3 is TGTGCCAGTAGTATGTCAGGGATCAATCAGCCCCAGCATTTT. Its protein is CASSMSGINQPQHF.

The genes are TRBV7-9 and TRBJ2-7; the match to TRBD1 covers 7 bases. Per germline, CDR1 SEHNR and CDR2 FQNEAQ (reference sequence). The junction had 4 bases not matched to a gene; V was cut back by 5 bases and J by 0 bases. The CDR3 runs 14 residues. CDR3 residues: CASSPTGVSYEQYF. In DNA, the CDR3 is TGTGCCAGCAGCCCCACAGGGGTCTCCTACGAGCAGTACTTC.

The chain uses TRBV27 and TRBJ1-1; 8 nucleotides align to TRBD1. The junction had 5 bases not matched to a gene; V was cut back by 5 bases and J by 0 bases. CDR1 is MNHEY, CDR2 SMNVEV, per germline (reference sequence). This CDR3 contains 15 residues. This CDR3 is CASSLDRGMNTEAFF. CDR3 sequence (DNA): TGTGCCAGCAGTCTAGACAGGGGAATGAACACTGAAGCTTTCTTT.

The chain carries TRBV9 and TRBJ2-7; the D gene is possibly TRBD1 (7 bases). Trimming shortened V by 3 bases and J by 2 bases, and 15 bases separated the two germline ends. CDR3 size: 15 residues. CDR1 SGDLS and CDR2 YYNGEE come from the germline V gene. The CDR3 sequence: CASSAGDSHTYEQYF. CDR3 in DNA: TGTGCCAGCAGCGCGGGGGACAGCCACACCTACGAGCAGTACTTC.

This clone was found once. The chain recombines TRBV4-1 with TRBJ1-3, with D perhaps matching TRBD1 (5 bases). Per the germline V gene, CDR1 is MGHRA and CDR2 is YSYEKL. CDR3 length: 15 amino acids. The germline V and J ends were trimmed by 1 base and 4 bases, with 11 bases remaining between them. CDR3 coding DNA: TGCGCCAGCAGCCAAGGATCAGGGCCCGGAAACACCATATATTTT. Its protein is CASSQGSGPGNTIYF.

V usage is TRBV6-5 and J usage is TRBJ2-7; 8 nucleotides line up with TRBD1. Germline CDR1 MNHEY, CDR2 SVGAGI. The CDR3 contains 15 residues. The V gene end was trimmed by 5 bases and the J gene end by 0 bases; junction bases not matched to a gene: 6. For the CDR3, the DNA is TGTGCCAGCAGTAGGCAGGGGGCCCGCTCCTACGAGCAGTACTTC. Translating it yields CASSRQGARSYEQYF.

In this sample, this clone turned up a few times. The chain links TRBV30 to TRBJ1-5; D not certain. The germline V and J ends were trimmed by 0 bases and 3 bases, with 3 bases remaining between them. CDR1 is GTSNPN, CDR2 SVGIG, per germline (reference sequence). The CDR3 spans 12 residues. CDR3 nucleotides: TGTGCCTGGAGTGTAATCAATCAGCCCCAGCATTTT. Its translation is CAWSVINQPQHF.

This clone is a singleton in its sample. J is TRBJ1-4 and V is TRBV7-9; D is perhaps TRBD1 (5 bases). Trimming left V 4 bases short and J 6 bases short, with 15 bases between. Germline-derived CDR1 and CDR2 are SEHNR and FQNEAQ (reference sequence). The CDR3 consists of 15 residues. CDR3 region: CASSSASRGDEKLFF. The CDR3 DNA is TGTGCCAGCAGCTCCGCTTCACGGGGGGATGAAAAACTGTTTTTT.

The chain carries TRBV27 and TRBJ1-5; D remains unclear. The CDR3 is made up of 13 amino acids. Per the germline V gene, CDR1 is MNHEY and CDR2 is SMNVEV (reference sequence). Trimming removed 2 bases from V and 3 bases from J, with 5 bases in between. The CDR3 spells CASSLQHNQPQHF. The CDR3 region has the DNA TGTGCCAGCAGTTTACAACACAATCAGCCCCAGCATTTT.

The chain couples TRBV19 to TRBJ1-1; 7 bases are shared with TRBD1. V lost 4 bases to trimming and J lost 8 bases; unmatched junction nucleotides: 7. CDR3 length: 13 residues. Germline V gene data show CDR1 as LNHDA and CDR2 as SQIVND (reference sequence). The CDR3 DNA is TGTGCCAGTAGTACCCAGACAGGGTTAGAAGCTTTCTTT. This encodes CASSTQTGLEAFF. The full variable domain, completed using reference TRBV19 and TRBJ1-1, is DGGITQSPKYLFRKEGQNVTLSCEQNLNHDAMYWYRQDPGQGLRLIYYSQIVNDFQKGDIAEGYSVSREKKESFPLTVTSAQKNPTAFYLCASSTQTGLEAFFGQGTRLTVV.

The genes are TRBV5-1 and TRBJ2-7; possibly TRBD2 for D (6 bases). The germline gives CDR1 SGHRS, CDR2 YFSETQ. Deletions cut 7 bases from V and 0 bases from J, with 11 bases between. The length of the CDR3 is 13 residues. The CDR3 region has the DNA TGCGCCAGCTCCGGACTAAGCTCCTACGAGCAGTACTTC. As protein: CASSGLSSYEQYF.

The genes are TRBV6-6 and TRBJ2-1; D gene unclear. The CDR3 extends over 11 amino acids. Per germline, CDR1 MNHNY and CDR2 SVGAGI (reference sequence). V was cut by 2 bases and J by 6 bases, with 2 bases left in between. This CDR3 reads CASSYGNEQFF. In DNA, the CDR3 is TGTGCCAGCAGTTACGGCAATGAGCAGTTCTTC.

This clone appeared a few times. The rearrangement joins TRBV28 to TRBJ1-2; D uncertain. V lost 7 bases and J lost 4, with 19 bases in between. The CDR3 loop spans 15 amino acids. Germline loops: CDR1 MDHEN, CDR2 SYDVKM. CDR3 coding DNA: TGTGCCAGCAAAACTCCCGAGGGCACCAGCTATGGCTACACCTTC. Its protein is CASKTPEGTSYGYTF.

The rearrangement uses TRBV27 and TRBJ1-2; no clear D gene. The CDR3 spans 13 residues. V shed 5 bases and J shed 1 base, with 8 bases lying between them. Germline loops: CDR1 MNHEY, CDR2 SMNVEV (reference sequence). Here the CDR3 DNA reads TGTGCCAGCAGTCCCCAAAATAACTATGGCTACACCTTC. Translated, it gives CASSPQNNYGYTF.

The chain has TRBV6-5 and TRBJ2-4; 7 bases fit TRBD1. This CDR3 comprises 15 residues. Germline-derived CDR1 and CDR2 are MNHEY and SVGAGI. J lost 1 base, V lost 6 bases, and 6 bases had no gene match. Here the CDR3 reads CASSLDRVAKNIQYF. CDR3 in DNA: TGTGCCAGCAGCCTCGACAGGGTGGCCAAAAACATTCAGTACTTC.

This clone was counted only a few times. V gene TRBV6-5 combines with J gene TRBJ1-2; 7 positions match TRBD1. V was clipped by 5 bases and J by 4 bases; unmatched bases: 7. This CDR3 contains 14 residues. CDR1 and CDR2 (germline): MNHEY, SVGAGI. CDR3 region: CASSQSTGTYGYTF. In nucleotides, the CDR3 is TGTGCCAGCAGTCAATCGACAGGGACCTATGGCTACACCTTC.

The chain's CDR3 is CASSFGTGEGYGYTF. The CDR3 DNA follows: TGTGCCAGCAGCTTCGGGACAGGGGAGGGCTATGGCTACACCTTC. This chain uses TRBV5-4 with TRBJ1-2, with 10 bases matching TRBD1. This CDR3 is 15 amino acids long. With V trimmed by 2 bases and J by 4 bases, 5 bases remained unmatched. The germline gives CDR1 SGHNT, CDR2 YYREEE (reference sequence).

This sequence joins TRBV5-1 and TRBJ2-2, with TRBD2 identical over 11 bases. Germline loops: CDR1 SGHRS, CDR2 YFSETQ. Losses at the gene ends were 3 bases for V and 5 bases for J; bases not matched to a gene: 6. This CDR3 has 16 residues. The CDR3 nucleotides are TGCGCCAGCAGCTCTCTAGCGGGGGGCTTAACCGGGGAGCTGTTTTTT. Protein product: CASSSLAGGLTGELFF.

In its sample, this clone was seen once. The chain uses TRBV5-4 and TRBJ2-5, with 7 positions matching TRBD1. With 4 bases clipped from V and 5 bases from J, the junction kept 5 bases outside the gene matches. CDR3 length: 13 residues. Germline V gene data show CDR1 as SGHNT and CDR2 as YYREEE (reference sequence). The CDR3 DNA follows: TGTGCCAGCAGCAAGACAGGGCCCGAGACCCAGTACTTC. This sequence encodes CASSKTGPETQYF. The full variable domain, rest sourced from reference TRBV5-4 and TRBJ2-5, is ETGVTQSPTHLIKTRGQQVTLRCSSQSGHNTVSWYQQALGQGPQFIFQYYREEENGRGNFPPRFSGLQFPNYSSELNVNALELDDSALYLCASSKTGPETQYFGPGTRLLVL.

The chain employs TRBV5-1 and TRBJ2-5, with D perhaps matching TRBD2 (6 bases). V lost 5 bases and J lost 4, with 6 bases in between. The germline V gene has CDR1 SGHRS and CDR2 YFSETQ. The CDR3 extends over 11 amino acids. CDR3 sequence reads: CASRGGETQYF. CDR3 in DNA: TGCGCCAGCAGGGGGGGAGAGACCCAGTACTTC.